The present T cell receptor (beta chain) was sequenced within a study of siplizumab effects on memory and regulatory T cells. General study findings and limits: Naive versus memory phenotype went unassigned for roughly 75-96% of proliferating CD4+ or CD8+ clones. Memory cells seemed less diverse than naive T cells, which seemed major alloresponse contributors. Most alloreactive clones went unmapped to unstimulated subsets; only a minor fraction mapped. Alloreactive sequences tracing back to unstimulated CD4+ memory cells were significantly reduced by siplizumab.

Some clones are missing from TCRdb's copy, which holds only in-frame ones; the method was immunoSEQ multiplex PCR. The table has more than 95,000 clones, under 95% seen once. Turning to this clone: Its specificity is not known.

With V trimmed by 5 bases and J by 2 bases, 3 bases remained unmatched. The CDR3 has 14 residues. Germline lookup yields CDR1 SGHTA and CDR2 FQGNSA. The sequence came from a human donor in good health. The V call is TRBV7-2, the J call TRBJ2-7, with 10 positions matching TRBD1. Material: CD4+ T cells sorted from blood. This chain's CDR3 is CASSQTGGPYEQYF. CDR3 bases: TGTGCCAGCAGCCAGACAGGGGGCCCCTACGAGCAGTACTTC.